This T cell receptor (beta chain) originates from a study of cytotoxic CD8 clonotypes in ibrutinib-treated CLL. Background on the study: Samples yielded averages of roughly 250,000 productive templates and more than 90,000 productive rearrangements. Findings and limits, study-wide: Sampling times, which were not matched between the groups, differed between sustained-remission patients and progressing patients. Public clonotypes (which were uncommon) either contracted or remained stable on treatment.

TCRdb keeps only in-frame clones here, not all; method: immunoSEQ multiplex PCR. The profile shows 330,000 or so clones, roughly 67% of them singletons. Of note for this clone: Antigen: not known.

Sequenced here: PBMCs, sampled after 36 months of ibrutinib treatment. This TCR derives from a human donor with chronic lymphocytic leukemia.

CDR3 loop: CASSSPGLAGYTDTQYF. The CDR3 bases are TGTGCCAGCAGCTCGCCAGGGCTAGCGGGATACACAGATACGCAGTATTTT. The rearrangement links TRBV5-6 to TRBJ2-3; 9 bases agree with TRBD2. V shed 3 bases and J 2 bases; nucleotides not matched to a gene: 10. The CDR3 is made up of 17 amino acids. The germline gives CDR1 SGHDT, CDR2 YYEEEE. Filled out from reference TRBV5-6 and TRBJ2-3, the complete variable domain reads DAGVTQSPTHLIKTRGQQVTLRCSPKSGHDTVSWYQQALGQGPQFIFQYYEEEERQRGNFPDRFSGHQFPNYSSELNVNALLLGDSALYLCASSSPGLAGYTDTQYFGPGTRLTVL.